The following is a TCR beta chain sequence with its context. Its antigen target is currently unknown. No qualities accompany the bases; no much larger clone lies one base away. V is pruned by 5 bases and J by 5 bases, leaving 7 bases of the junction without a gene match. CDR1 and CDR2, per the germline V gene, are SGHRS and YFSETQ. There are 15 amino acids in the CDR3, from cysteine to phenylalanine inclusive. Just CDR3 DNA is preserved here, 45 bases in frame from base 1. One collaborating source in Seattle enrolled patients during active infection and followed them longitudinally through the course of disease. The collaborating institutions used their own protocols to collect whole blood in K2EDTA tubes. For TCRbeta analysis, collaborators shipped samples as frozen whole blood, isolated PBMCs, or DNA extracted from either of those sample types. This entry is derived from a study of blood T cell repertoires in COVID-19 (dated by TCRdb to 2019 to 2021). Context from the whole study: Collaborator samples came from the United States, Italy and Spain and covered acute and convalescent phases of COVID-19. The material from the prospective study consisted of cDNA or gDNA derived from T cells, B-cell-depleted T cells, or PBMCs. The dataset comprised deeply sampled blood TCRbeta repertoires from subjects exposed to, actively infected with, or recovered from COVID-19. The repertoires were made available in a free public database intended to serve as a resource for research on the immune response to SARS-CoV-2. The samples were drawn from the first 160 participants of the ongoing ImmuneRACE study and from some 1,300 subjects provided by 6 global collaborators. Sample metadata almost always included a de-identified subject ID, COVID-19 status, age in years and sex. Where available, HLA class I and class II types were taken from metadata supplied by the sample provider and were not determined by assay-based typing.

Broader findings and caveats from the paper: How much clinical and demographic metadata was included differed by source and by participant, and the metadata was provided uncurated.

TCRbeta CDR3 regions were amplified from genomic DNA using the immunoSEQ Assay, a bias-controlled multiplex PCR. The authors processed their data as follows. Nucleated cell counts per sample were estimated from amplification of reference gene primers within the assay. Sequence reads were collapsed and filtered to measure the absolute abundance of every unique TCRbeta CDR3 rearrangement. Productive Simpson clonality was computed per sample as the square root of Simpson's diversity index over productive rearrangements. Sourced from immuneACCESS, this table was stored by TCRdb with only in-frame sequences that have V and J called. A share of the clones is absent; for the studies checked, an unresolved V gene accounts for under half, and the remainder has no known explanation. Clone size and the V and J calls come from that table; the DNA yielded D and trimming. Here the sample has more than 200,000 clones; under 90% occur a single time. The ten most abundant clones make up over 9.5% of the sample.

Material: peripheral blood. The chain was built from TRBV5-1 and TRBJ1-6; a stretch of 7 junction bases matches TRBD1. This sequence was found in a woman aged 80 or over with COVID-19, enrolled during active disease. The sequence in DNA is TGCGCCAGCAGTTTGCGGGACAGTAATAATTCACCCCTCCACTTT. Translated, this gives CASSLRDSNNSPLHF.